A single sample is the source of the 23 T cell receptor beta chains below, sequenced in a study of OX40 agonist ivuxolimab in advanced cancers. Profiled with immunoSEQ multiplex PCR; TCRdb holds only in-frame clones, not every one. The sample holds 78,000 or so clones, about 92% seen once. The starting material was CD4+ or CD8+ T cells sorted from blood, obtained in a trial of the OX40 agonist ivuxolimab. These receptors were obtained from an adult with an advanced solid tumor such as melanoma, head and neck, liver or kidney cancer.

The chain links TRBV7-8 to TRBJ2-5; 9 nucleotides line up with TRBD2. The CDR3 is 16 residues long. Trimming cost V 4 bases and J 1 base; bases outside gene matches: 7. Germline CDR1 is SGHVS and CDR2 is FQNEAQ. The CDR3: CASSSQRRGGQETQYF. As DNA, the CDR3 is TGTGCCAGCAGCTCCCAAAGGCGGGGGGGCCAAGAGACCCAGTACTTC.

The gene calls are TRBV13 and TRBJ2-3, with a tentative D call TRBD1 (6 bases). The CDR3 totals 15 residues. V lost 8 bases and J lost 2, with 17 bases in between. Germline V CDR1 and CDR2: PRHDT, FYEKMQ (reference sequence). The CDR3 DNA follows: TGTGCCAGCTCCTCTCATGGACAGTACACAGATACGCAGTATTTT. It yields the protein CASSSHGQYTDTQYF.

This chain uses TRBV14 with TRBJ1-2; D remains unclear. The CDR3 is 15 amino acids. The V gene's germline CDR1 is SGHDN and CDR2 FVKESK. Trimming took 0 bases from V and 2 from J, leaving 10 bases between them. CDR3 DNA: TGTGCCAGCAGCCAAGAGGGGTTTTCCAACTATGGCTACACCTTC. Residues: CASSQEGFSNYGYTF.

This chain links TRBV19 with TRBJ1-1; D remains ambiguous. CDR3 size: 12 residues. Deletions cut 1 base from V and 5 bases from J, with 5 bases between. Germline V gene sequence: CDR1 LNHDA, CDR2 SQIVND (reference sequence). The CDR3: CASSIGFTEAFF. The CDR3 DNA reads TGTGCCAGTAGTATAGGTTTTACTGAAGCTTTCTTT.

The genes are TRBV5-1 and TRBJ1-1; no clear D gene. Trimming shortened V by 0 bases and J by 1 base, and 10 bases separated the two germline ends. The CDR3 has 15 residues. Germline CDR1 is SGHRS and CDR2 is YFSETQ. The CDR3 DNA reads as TGCGCCAGCAGCTTGGATGGAATACAGAACACTGAAGCTTTCTTT. Its protein is CASSLDGIQNTEAFF.

This clone was seen only once. The CDR3 coding sequence is TGTGCCAGCAGCGCAGACTCCTCGGGTAGGGGCCCCTACGAGCAGTACTTC. The encoded protein is CASSADSSGRGPYEQYF. The chain is built from TRBV13 and TRBJ2-7, with D maybe TRBD1 (5 bases). The CDR3 is 17 residues long. The V gene's germline CDR1 is PRHDT and CDR2 FYEKMQ (reference sequence). Trimming took off 5 bases at V and 2 bases at J, with 22 bases between the two ends.

The V gene is TRBV21-1, the J gene TRBJ1-1. TRBV21-1 is noted as a pseudogene. The CDR3 sequence is 15 residues long. The CDR3 spells CASSAPGTPNTEAFF. DNA for the CDR3: TGTGCCAGCAGCGCCCCCGGGACGCCGAACACTGAAGCTTTCTTT.

The chain uses TRBV5-1 and TRBJ2-1, with TRBD2 matching over 7 bases. The CDR3 has 15 amino acids. CDR1 and CDR2 (germline): SGHRS, YFSETQ. Trimming cost V 0 bases and J 5 bases; bases outside gene matches: 5. The CDR3 sequence is CASSLVLAEHNEQFF. The CDR3 region has the DNA TGCGCCAGCAGCTTGGTTCTAGCGGAACACAATGAGCAGTTCTTC.

The rearrangement joins TRBV18 to TRBJ2-1; 7 nucleotides agree with TRBD2. V was pared by 3 bases and J by 3 bases, with 5 bases of the junction left unmatched. In germline, CDR1 is KGHSH, CDR2 LQKENI. The CDR3 sequence is 15 residues long. The CDR3 here is CASSPRDYSYNEQFF. The DNA for the CDR3 is TGTGCCAGCTCACCGCGGGACTACAGCTACAATGAGCAGTTCTTC.

The J gene is TRBJ2-7, the V gene TRBV6-5; the D is unclear. The germline gives CDR1 MNHEY, CDR2 SVGAGI. With 0 bases removed from V and 3 bases from J, the gap between germline ends came to 15 bases. The CDR3 has 16 amino acids. CDR3: CASSYSSGLEIYEQYF. The DNA of the CDR3 is TGTGCCAGCAGTTACTCGTCAGGCCTAGAAATCTACGAGCAGTACTTC.

The count of this clone is one. This chain connects TRBV9 to TRBJ2-3; D is perhaps TRBD1 or TRBD2 (5 bases each). Trimming removed 4 bases at V and 0 bases at J, with 12 bases between. Germline V lookup: CDR1 SGDLS, CDR2 YYNGEE. CDR3 length equals 15 residues. The CDR3: CASSSRDASTDTQYF. The CDR3 coding sequence is TGTGCCAGCAGCTCCCGGGACGCTAGCACAGATACGCAGTATTTT. Complete variable domain (other parts from reference TRBV9 and TRBJ2-3): DSGVTQTPKHLITATGQRVTLRCSPRSGDLSVYWYQQSLDQGLQFLIQYYNGEERAKGNILERFSAQQFPDLHSELNLSSLELGDSALYFCASSSRDASTDTQYFGPGTRLTVL.

The gene calls are TRBV27 and TRBJ2-1; 7 positions match TRBD1. J was trimmed by 2 bases and V by 5 bases; bases with no gene match: 6. Looked up from germline, CDR1 is MNHEY and CDR2 is SMNVEV (reference sequence). The CDR3 contains 15 residues. The CDR3 here is CASSPGTAAYNEQFF. CDR3 in DNA: TGTGCCAGCAGTCCTGGGACAGCGGCCTACAATGAGCAGTTCTTC.

The rearrangement joins TRBV29-1 to TRBJ1-1; maybe TRBD1 (5 bases). The length of the CDR3 is 13 residues. Germline CDR1 SQVTM, CDR2 ANQGSEA. V was shortened by 7 bases and J by 5 bases, with 17 bases between the two germline ends. The CDR3 DNA reads as TGCAGCGCTACGGGCCCGGGGGGAACTGAAGCTTTCTTT. Translating gives CSATGPGGTEAFF.

CDR3 DNA sequence: TGTGCCAGCAGCTCCCCTTCGGCGGGGGGGTATCTTAGCACAGATACGCAGTATTTT. This sequence encodes CASSSPSAGGYLSTDTQYF. The chain links TRBV5-6 to TRBJ2-3; 9 bases are a match to TRBD2. CDR1 SGHDT and CDR2 YYEEEE come from the germline V gene. The V segment lost 3 bases and the J segment 0 bases; nucleotides outside the gene matches: 14. This CDR3 is 19 amino acids long. Filled out from reference TRBV5-6 and TRBJ2-3, the complete variable domain reads DAGVTQSPTHLIKTRGQQVTLRCSPKSGHDTVSWYQQALGQGPQFIFQYYEEEERQRGNFPDRFSGHQFPNYSSELNVNALLLGDSALYLCASSSPSAGGYLSTDTQYFGPGTRLTVL.

This rearrangement joins TRBV14 to TRBJ2-1, with D uncertain. With 0 bases removed from V and 2 bases from J, the gap between germline ends came to 8 bases. The V gene's germline CDR1 is SGHDN and CDR2 FVKESK. The CDR3 is 15 residues long. The CDR3 protein is CASSQDPRPYNEQFF. CDR3 sequence (DNA): TGTGCCAGCAGCCAAGATCCCAGACCCTACAATGAGCAGTTCTTC. Variable domain in full (rest from reference TRBV14 and TRBJ2-1): EAGVTQFPSHSVIEKGQTVTLRCDPISGHDNLYWYRRVMGKEIKFLLHFVKESKQDESGMPNNRFLAERTGGTYSTLKVQPAELEDSGVYFCASSQDPRPYNEQFFGPGTRLTVL.

The chain joins TRBV7-9 to TRBJ2-2; 8 nucleotides agree with TRBD1. Trimming took 4 bases from V and 4 from J; bases not matched to a gene: 5. From germline, CDR1 is SEHNR and CDR2 FQNEAQ (reference sequence). The CDR3 contains 15 residues. The CDR3 DNA sequence: TGTGCCAGCAGCTGGGGACAGGCGGGCACCGGGGAGCTGTTTTTT. Its translation is CASSWGQAGTGELFF.

The count of this clone is one. The CDR3: CVRRDSRDRSFSGTEAFF. The CDR3 coding sequence is TGTGTCAGAAGGGATAGCCGGGACAGATCTTTTTCAGGAACTGAAGCTTTCTTT. The genes are TRBV7-5 and TRBJ1-1; the DNA was not compared with TRBD1, the D call given in the table. TRBV7-5 is an annotated pseudogene. CDR3 length equals 18 residues.

The chain has TRBV7-6 and TRBJ1-1, with D perhaps TRBD1 (5 bases). Trimming pared 4 bases from V and 5 bases from J, leaving 17 bases between. Per the germline V gene, CDR1 is SGHVS and CDR2 is FNYEAQ. This CDR3 contains 15 residues. The CDR3 bases are TGTGCCAGCAGCTACGGGACGGAAAGTGGGACTGAAGCTTTCTTT. Residues: CASSYGTESGTEAFF.

The rearrangement links TRBV5-1 to TRBJ1-1; 7 positions agree with TRBD1. The CDR3 covers 18 residues. J lost 0 bases, V lost 1 base, and 12 bases had no gene match. Germline V CDR1 and CDR2: SGHRS, YFSETQ. The CDR3 protein is CASSLIGRGAPVNTEAFF. In nucleotides, the CDR3 is TGCGCCAGCAGCTTGATCGGCAGGGGGGCCCCAGTGAACACTGAAGCTTTCTTT. Supplemented by reference TRBV5-1 and TRBJ1-1, the full variable domain reads KAGVTQTPRYLIKTRGQQVTLSCSPISGHRSVSWYQQTPGQGLQFLFEYFSETQRNKGNFPGRFSGRQFSNSRSEMNVSTLELGDSALYLCASSLIGRGAPVNTEAFFGQGTRLTVV.

The chain joins TRBV4-1 to TRBJ2-5; 7 nucleotides match TRBD2. Germline assignment: CDR1 MGHRA and CDR2 YSYEKL. The J segment lost 5 bases and the V segment lost 1 base, leaving 4 bases of the junction unmatched. CDR3 length: 14 amino acids. CDR3 amino acids: CASSQGEGRETQYF. The CDR3 DNA follows: TGCGCCAGCAGCCAAGGGGAGGGCCGGGAGACCCAGTACTTC.

The genes are TRBV7-6 and TRBJ1-1, with a possible D match to TRBD1 (6 bases). With 1 base removed from V and 1 base from J, the gap between germline ends came to 16 bases. The CDR3 is made up of 17 amino acids. Germline CDR1 is SGHVS and CDR2 is FNYEAQ. This chain's CDR3 is CASSLGLGALGNTEAFF. The CDR3 DNA reads TGTGCCAGCAGCTTAGGTCTGGGGGCCCTGGGGAACACTGAAGCTTTCTTT.

This chain uses TRBV7-9 with TRBJ1-5, with D possibly TRBD1 on 6 matching bases. CDR1 is SEHNR, CDR2 FQNEAQ, per germline (reference sequence). The CDR3 is 15 amino acids. With 4 bases removed from V and 8 bases from J, the gap between germline ends came to 18 bases. This chain's CDR3 is CASSYGERGDKPQHF. Written as DNA, the CDR3 is TGTGCCAGCAGCTACGGGGAGAGGGGGGATAAGCCCCAGCATTTT.

This chain connects TRBV6-6 to TRBJ2-3; 8 nucleotides match TRBD1. V lost 6 bases and J lost 4; bases outside the gene matches: 9. Germline assignment: CDR1 MNHNY and CDR2 SVGAGI (reference sequence). The CDR3 sequence is 15 residues long. Here the CDR3 DNA reads TGTGCCAGCAGCCTTTGGACAGGGTTGGCAGATACGCAGTATTTT. Its protein product is CASSLWTGLADTQYF.